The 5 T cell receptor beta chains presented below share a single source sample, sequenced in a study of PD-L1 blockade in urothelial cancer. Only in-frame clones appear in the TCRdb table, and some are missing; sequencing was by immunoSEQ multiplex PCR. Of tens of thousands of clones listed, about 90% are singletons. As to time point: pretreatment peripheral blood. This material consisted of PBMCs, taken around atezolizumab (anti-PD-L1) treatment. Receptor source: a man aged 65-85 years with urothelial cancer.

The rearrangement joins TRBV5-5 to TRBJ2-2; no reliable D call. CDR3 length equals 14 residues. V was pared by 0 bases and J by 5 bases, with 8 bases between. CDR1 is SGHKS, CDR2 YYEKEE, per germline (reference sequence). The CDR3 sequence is CASSLVAGTGELFF. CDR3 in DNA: TGTGCCAGCAGCTTGGTAGCCGGGACCGGGGAGCTGTTTTTT.

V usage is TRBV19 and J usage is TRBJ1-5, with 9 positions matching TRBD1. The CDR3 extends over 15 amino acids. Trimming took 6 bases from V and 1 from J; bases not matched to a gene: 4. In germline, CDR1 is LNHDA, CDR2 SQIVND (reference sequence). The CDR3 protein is CASRKTGGSNQPQHF. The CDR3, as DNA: TGTGCCAGTAGAAAGACAGGGGGGAGCAATCAGCCCCAGCATTTT.

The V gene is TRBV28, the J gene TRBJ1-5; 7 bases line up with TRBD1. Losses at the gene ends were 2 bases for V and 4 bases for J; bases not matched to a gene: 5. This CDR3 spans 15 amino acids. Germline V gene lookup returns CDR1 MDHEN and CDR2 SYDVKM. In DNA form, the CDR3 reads TGTGCCAGCAGTTTAATTGGCAGGGGGAATCAGCCCCAGCATTTT. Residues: CASSLIGRGNQPQHF.

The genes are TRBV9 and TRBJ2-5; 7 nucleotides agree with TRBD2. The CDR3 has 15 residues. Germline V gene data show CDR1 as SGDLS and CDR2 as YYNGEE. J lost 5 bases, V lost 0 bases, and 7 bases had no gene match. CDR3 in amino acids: CASSVGGGRDETQYF. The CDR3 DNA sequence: TGTGCCAGCAGCGTAGGAGGAGGGAGGGACGAGACCCAGTACTTC.

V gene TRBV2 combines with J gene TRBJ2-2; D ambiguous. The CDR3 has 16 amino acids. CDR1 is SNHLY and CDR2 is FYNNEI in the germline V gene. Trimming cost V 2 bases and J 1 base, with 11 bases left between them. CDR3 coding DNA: TGTGCCAGCAGTGAACTTAACCCCGGGAACACCGGGGAGCTGTTTTTT. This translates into CASSELNPGNTGELFF.